This T cell receptor beta chain was identified during a study of blood T cells in healthy people across ages. Comments on this clonotype: The target antigen is unknown.

Points from the study as a whole: Across the age range, TCR beta diversity per million T cells fell in a roughly linear way.

CDR1 MGHRA and CDR2 YSYEKL come from the germline V gene. The CDR3 sequence is 16 residues long. Then a second PCR, running roughly 7 to 11 cycles, was carried out with a sample-barcoded 5' primer and a J-beta primer mix. TCRdb re-analysed the 5' RACE reads in MiXCR, keeping a single row per CDR3 protein. Here the sample spans 600,000 to 1,000,000 distinct CDR3 sequences, more than 20% being singletons. The same sample was also used in a study of T cells of mothers and their children. This second study says: Mothers yielded over 8 million CDR3 reads, children some 2.9 million each.

The clonotype originates from a boy younger than 18 in good health. The sequencing sample was made of blood. The V gene is TRBV4-1, the J gene TRBJ2-7; 12 bases line up with TRBD1. With the DNA end fitting TRBJ2-5 better, the J assignment may be wrong. The CDR3 DNA sequence: TGCGCCAGCAGCCTAGCGGGACAGGGGGCCTGGGAGACCCAGTACTTC. Protein: CASSLAGQGAWETQYF.